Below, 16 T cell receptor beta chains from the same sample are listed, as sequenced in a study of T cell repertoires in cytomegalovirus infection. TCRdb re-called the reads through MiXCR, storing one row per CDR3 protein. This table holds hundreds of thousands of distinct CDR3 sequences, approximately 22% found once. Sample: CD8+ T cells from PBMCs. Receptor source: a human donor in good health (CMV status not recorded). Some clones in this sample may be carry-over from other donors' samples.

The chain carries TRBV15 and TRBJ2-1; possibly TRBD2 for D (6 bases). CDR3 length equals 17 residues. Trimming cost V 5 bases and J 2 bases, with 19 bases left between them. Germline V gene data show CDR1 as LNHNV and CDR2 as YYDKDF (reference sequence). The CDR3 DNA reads TGTGCCACCAGCGGACACCCCCAGGGCGGGACCTACAATGAGCAGTTCTTC. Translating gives CATSGHPQGGTYNEQFF.

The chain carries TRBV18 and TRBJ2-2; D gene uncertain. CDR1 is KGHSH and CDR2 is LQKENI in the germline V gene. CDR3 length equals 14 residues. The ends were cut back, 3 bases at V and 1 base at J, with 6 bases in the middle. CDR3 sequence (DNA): TGTGCCAGCTCACCGGGATGGAACACCGGGGAGCTGTTTTTT. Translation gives CASSPGWNTGELFF.

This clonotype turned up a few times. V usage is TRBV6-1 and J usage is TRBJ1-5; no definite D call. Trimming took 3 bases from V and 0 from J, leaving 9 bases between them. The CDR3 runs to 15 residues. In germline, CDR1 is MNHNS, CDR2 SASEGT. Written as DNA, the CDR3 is TGTGCCAGCAGTGACCATGTTTATAGCAATCAGCCCCAGCATTTT. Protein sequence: CASSDHVYSNQPQHF.

The CDR3 reads CASSLIGTGGARQDEQYF. In nucleotides, the CDR3 is TGTGCCAGCAGCTTAATAGGGACAGGGGGCGCGCGTCAGGACGAGCAGTACTTC. The V and J genes are TRBV13 and TRBJ2-7, with 12 bases fitting TRBD1. Per the germline V gene, CDR1 is PRHDT and CDR2 is FYEKMQ (reference sequence). The CDR3 has 18 amino acids. Trimming at V came to 2 bases and at J to 5 bases, leaving 13 bases not matched to a gene.

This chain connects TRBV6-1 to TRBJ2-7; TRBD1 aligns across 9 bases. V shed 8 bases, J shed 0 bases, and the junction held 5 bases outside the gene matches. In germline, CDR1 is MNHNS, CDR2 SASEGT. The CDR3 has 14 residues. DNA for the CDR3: TGTGCCAGCGGAGAGACAGGGGGCTCCTACGAGCAGTACTTC. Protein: CASGETGGSYEQYF.

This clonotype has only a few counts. CDR3 DNA sequence: TGTGCCAGCACCCTGGGGGCAGGGAAGAATGAGCAGTTCTTC. Translation gives CASTLGAGKNEQFF. V is TRBV7-9 and J is TRBJ2-1, with a weak D call TRBD1 (6 bases). The germline gives CDR1 SEHNR, CDR2 FQNEAQ (reference sequence). CDR3 length: 14 residues. The V gene lost 7 bases and the J gene lost 7 bases, with 17 bases spanning the gap.

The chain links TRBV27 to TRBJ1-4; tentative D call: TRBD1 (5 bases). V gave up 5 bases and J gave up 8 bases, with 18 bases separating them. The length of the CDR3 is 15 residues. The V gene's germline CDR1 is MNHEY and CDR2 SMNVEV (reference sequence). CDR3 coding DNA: TGTGCCAGCAGTCCCGCCGCGACAGAAGAGGAAAAACTGTTTTTT. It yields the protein CASSPAATEEEKLFF.

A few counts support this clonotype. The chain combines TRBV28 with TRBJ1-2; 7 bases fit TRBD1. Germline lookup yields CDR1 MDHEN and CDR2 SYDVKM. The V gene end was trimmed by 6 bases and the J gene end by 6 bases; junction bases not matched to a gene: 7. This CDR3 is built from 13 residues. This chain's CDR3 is CASSIDREDGYTF. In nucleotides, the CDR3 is TGTGCCAGCAGCATTGACAGGGAAGATGGCTACACCTTC.

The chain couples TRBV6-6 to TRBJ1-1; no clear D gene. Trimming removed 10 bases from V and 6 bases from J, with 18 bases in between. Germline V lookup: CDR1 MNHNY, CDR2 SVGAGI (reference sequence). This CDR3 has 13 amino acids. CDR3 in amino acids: CATSNPDGPEAFF. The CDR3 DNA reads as TGTGCCACTTCGAACCCTGATGGGCCTGAAGCTTTCTTT.

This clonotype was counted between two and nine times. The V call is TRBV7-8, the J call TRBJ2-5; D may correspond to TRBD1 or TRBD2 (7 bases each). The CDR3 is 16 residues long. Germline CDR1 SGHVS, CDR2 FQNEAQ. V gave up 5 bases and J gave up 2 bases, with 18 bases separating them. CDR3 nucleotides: TGTGCCAGCAGCCCAGGGGGGGACCCGGGTCAAGAGACCCAGTACTTC. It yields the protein CASSPGGDPGQETQYF.

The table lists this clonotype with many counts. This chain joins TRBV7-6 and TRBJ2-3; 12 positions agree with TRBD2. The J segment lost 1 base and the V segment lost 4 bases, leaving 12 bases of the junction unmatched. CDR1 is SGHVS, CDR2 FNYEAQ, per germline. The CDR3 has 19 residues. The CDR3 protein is CASSSRRPGLAGGTDTQYF. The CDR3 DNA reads TGTGCCAGCAGCTCCCGAAGGCCGGGACTAGCGGGCGGCACAGATACGCAGTATTTT.

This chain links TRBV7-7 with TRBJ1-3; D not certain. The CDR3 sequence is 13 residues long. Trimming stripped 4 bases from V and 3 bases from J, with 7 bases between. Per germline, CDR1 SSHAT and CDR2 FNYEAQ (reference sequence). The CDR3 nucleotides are TGTGCCAGCAGCTATTCCTTTGGAAACACCATATATTTT. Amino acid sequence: CASSYSFGNTIYF.

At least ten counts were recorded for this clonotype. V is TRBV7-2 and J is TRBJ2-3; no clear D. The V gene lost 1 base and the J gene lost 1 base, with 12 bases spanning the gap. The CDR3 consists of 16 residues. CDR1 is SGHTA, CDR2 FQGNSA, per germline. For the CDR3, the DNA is TGTGCCAGCAGCTTAGATGGGTCCTGGGGCACAGATACGCAGTATTTT. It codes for CASSLDGSWGTDTQYF.

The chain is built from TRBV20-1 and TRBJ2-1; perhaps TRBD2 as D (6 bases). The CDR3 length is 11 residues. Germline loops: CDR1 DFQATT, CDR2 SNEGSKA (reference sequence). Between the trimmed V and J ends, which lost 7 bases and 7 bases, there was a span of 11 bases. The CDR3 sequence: CSEEEGNEQFF. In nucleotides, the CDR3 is TGCAGTGAGGAGGAGGGGAATGAGCAGTTCTTC.

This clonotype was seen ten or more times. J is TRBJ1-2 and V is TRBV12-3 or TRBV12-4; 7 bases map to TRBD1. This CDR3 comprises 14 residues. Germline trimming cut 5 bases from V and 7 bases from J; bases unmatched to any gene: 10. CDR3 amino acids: CASSNIDRVGGYTF. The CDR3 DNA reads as TGTGCCAGCAGTAACATCGACAGGGTGGGTGGCTACACCTTC.

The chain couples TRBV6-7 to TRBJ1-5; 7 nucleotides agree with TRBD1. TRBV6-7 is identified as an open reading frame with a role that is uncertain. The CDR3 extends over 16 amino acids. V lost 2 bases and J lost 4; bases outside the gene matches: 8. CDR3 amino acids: CASSYPSRDSNQPQHF. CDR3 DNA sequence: TGTGCCAGCAGTTACCCGAGCCGGGACAGTAATCAGCCCCAGCATTTT.